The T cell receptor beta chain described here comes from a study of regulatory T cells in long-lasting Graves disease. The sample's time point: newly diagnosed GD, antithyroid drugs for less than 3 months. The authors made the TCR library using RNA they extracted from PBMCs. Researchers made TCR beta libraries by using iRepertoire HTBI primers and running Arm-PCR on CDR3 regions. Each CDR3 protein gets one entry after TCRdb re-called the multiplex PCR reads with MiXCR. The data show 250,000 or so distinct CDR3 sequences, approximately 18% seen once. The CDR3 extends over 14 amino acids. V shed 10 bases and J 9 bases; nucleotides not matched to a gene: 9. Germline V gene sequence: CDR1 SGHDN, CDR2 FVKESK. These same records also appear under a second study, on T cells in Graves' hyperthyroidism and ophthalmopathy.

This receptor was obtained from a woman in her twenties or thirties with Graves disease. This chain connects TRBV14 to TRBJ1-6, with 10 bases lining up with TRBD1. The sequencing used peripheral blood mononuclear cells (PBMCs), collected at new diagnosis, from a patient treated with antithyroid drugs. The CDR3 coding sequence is TGTGCCACCCGGGACAGGGGAAGGGGTTCACCCCTCCACTTT. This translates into CATRDRGRGSPLHF.